The entry below describes one T cell receptor (beta chain). This clonotype was seen more than once but under ten times. Its antigen remains undetermined. No base quality information exists; no much larger clone differs at one position. To demonstrate the VDJtools post-analysis software, the study profiled TCR beta repertoires from the peripheral blood of about a dozen young patients with multiple sclerosis. The multiple sclerosis patients were children and adolescents ranging in age from about 6 to 16 years. The sample originates from a study of post-analysis software for immune sequencing data (dated by TCRdb to the mid-2010s). Describing the broader study: Relapsing-remitting, secondary progressive and progressive-relapsing multiple sclerosis were recorded as disease courses, and subtype annotation was lacking for some patients. The patient repertoires were compared against approximately ten previously published healthy control repertoires obtained from donors aged roughly 6 to 26 years. A subset of samples was prepared in parallel using single-end sample barcoding, then pooled and co-amplified after Illumina adapter ligation. Broad study findings and their caveats: Strong co-clustering of samples prepared in the same batch was shown by direct clustering with F measure, prompting a batch-effect correction. The multiple sclerosis patient group was slightly younger than the control group. Significantly lower normalized Chao1 diversity was found in multiple sclerosis patients than in controls, suggesting substantial peripheral T-cell clonal expansion. Significantly higher frequencies in patients than in controls were found for roughly 5 TRBV segments, including TRBV5-6, TRBV5-1 and TRBV20-1.

Clipping removes 3 bases from V and 2 bases from J, with 9 as the unmatched junction base count. CDR1 and CDR2 were assigned from the germline V gene (reference sequence) as DFQATT and SNEGSKA. From the cysteine through the phenylalanine, the CDR3 covers 16 amino acids. Only CDR3 DNA is held: 48 bases, read in frame from base 1. The protocol used for the library was PCR. Sequencing was performed on an Illumina HiSeq 2500. Unique molecular identifiers were incorporated into TCR beta cDNA libraries to reduce PCR and sequencing biases. Every 1 to 10 million input T cells yielded approximately 500,000 cDNA molecules, meaning each molecule approximated one T cell. The patient libraries were prepared and sequenced with the same protocol used for the earlier healthy control dataset. Within a given batch, samples were prepared together, multiplexed and sequenced on the same HiSeq lane. In the paper's pipeline: MIGEC was used to process the raw barcoded reads, and molecular identifier groups with only a single read were discarded before consensus assembly and CDR3 extraction. VDJtools was used for post-analysis of the clonotype tables, and diversity was normalized by down-sampling every dataset to the size of the smallest sample. Repertoire overlap clustering matched CDR3 amino acid but not nucleotide sequences to correct batch-related cross-sample contamination. TCRdb itself trimmed the public reads at Q25 with fastp, ran MiXCR and retained productive beta chains. Rows merge per CDR3 protein into single entries with the most common DNA and genes. These V and J calls originate from TCRdb's pipeline instead of the authors' own analysis. This sample is represented by roughly 620,000 distinct CDR3 sequences; 44% of them were singletons. Over 1.5% of the sample goes to the ten largest clones.

The chain joins TRBV20-1 to TRBJ2-5, with 10 junctional bases fitting TRBD2. The receptor was isolated from a girl aged 10 to 17 with multiple sclerosis. Material for sequencing was blood. The CDR3 protein is CSARSLAGAAQETQYF. The nucleotide sequence is given as TGCAGTGCTAGGTCTCTAGCGGGGGCTGCTCAAGAGACCCAGTACTTC.